These T cell receptor beta chains were read from a single sample in a study of neurological immune-mediated disorders. TCRdb reanalysed the 5' RACE reads using MiXCR and keeps one entry per CDR3 protein. The data show more than 15,000 distinct CDR3 sequences, around 13% seen once. The sample comprised CD4+ T cells from blood. These TCRs come from a woman aged 55-69 years with HTLV-1-associated myelopathy (HAM/TSP). Both conserved end residues are part of each CDR3. D genes are given only for firm matches. Some rows mark clone size as missing; the rest say once, few, many or name a class of expanded clone.

v_gene: TRBV27; d_gene: TRBD1; abundance: many; j_gene: TRBJ1-4; CDR3nt: TGTGCCAGCAGACACAGGGGGCTTGTTGAAAAACTGTTTTTT; CDR3aa: CASRHRGLVEKLFF
v_gene: TRBV10-3; d_gene: TRBD1; abundance: medium-sized; j_gene: TRBJ1-3; CDR3nt: TGTGCCATCAGTTCTACAGGGGGGGACTCTGGAAACACCATATATTTT; CDR3aa: CAISSTGGDSGNTIYF
v_gene: TRBV7-8; d_gene: TRBD1; abundance: many; j_gene: TRBJ2-5; CDR3nt: TGTGCCAGCACTCAACAGGGGACCCGAGTACAAGAGACCCAGTACTTC; CDR3aa: CASTQQGTRVQETQYF
v_gene: TRBV20-1; d_gene: NA; abundance: many; j_gene: TRBJ2-7; CDR3nt: TGCAGTGCCCGATTAAGTACAGCCGAGCAGTACTTC; CDR3aa: CSARLSTAEQYF
v_gene: TRBV7-2; d_gene: NA; abundance: many; j_gene: TRBJ1-3; CDR3nt: TGTGCCAGCAGCTTAGGTGGGAACAGGGCTGGAAACACCATATATTTT; CDR3aa: CASSLGGNRAGNTIYF
v_gene: TRBV9; d_gene: TRBD2; abundance: medium-sized; j_gene: TRBJ2-3; CDR3nt: TGTGCCAGCAGCCCGCCGGGACTAGCGGGGCAAGATACGCAGTATTTT; CDR3aa: CASSPPGLAGQDTQYF
v_gene: TRBV5-1; d_gene: NA; abundance: many; j_gene: TRBJ2-5; CDR3nt: TGCGCCAGCAGGTCTGCGGAGACCCAGTACTTC; CDR3aa: CASRSAETQYF
v_gene: TRBV25-1; d_gene: NA; abundance: NA; j_gene: TRBJ1-1; CDR3nt: NA; CDR3aa: CACSASPGAEAFF
v_gene: TRBV20-1; d_gene: NA; abundance: many; j_gene: TRBJ1-6; CDR3nt: TGCAGTGCTAGAGCCCCCAATAATTCACCCCTCCACTTT; CDR3aa: CSARAPNNSPLHF
v_gene: TRBV20-1; d_gene: TRBD1; abundance: many; j_gene: TRBJ1-2; CDR3nt: TGCAGTGCTAGTTCGGGACAGCAGACTCGTTCGTATGGCTACACCTTC; CDR3aa: CSASSGQQTRSYGYTF
v_gene: TRBV5-1; d_gene: NA; abundance: NA; j_gene: TRBJ2-3; CDR3nt: NA; CDR3aa: CASSLIEGAGYEQYFGPGTHTQYF
v_gene: TRBV10-3; d_gene: TRBD2; abundance: many; j_gene: TRBJ2-5; CDR3nt: TGTGCCATCAGTGAGTCGTTAGCGGGAGAAGAGACCCAGTACTTC; CDR3aa: CAISESLAGEETQYF
v_gene: TRBV6-2/TRBV6-3; d_gene: NA; abundance: NA; j_gene: TRBJ1-1; CDR3nt: TGTGCCAGCACGGACAGTGTGGGCACTGAAGCTTTCTTT; CDR3aa: CASTDSVGTEAFF
v_gene: TRBV12-3/TRBV12-4; d_gene: NA; abundance: many; j_gene: TRBJ2-1; CDR3nt: TGTGCCAGCAGTTTTGGGGGGCGGAGAGAGCAGTTCTTC; CDR3aa: CASSFGGRREQFF
v_gene: TRBV7-9; d_gene: NA; abundance: NA; j_gene: TRBJ1-2; CDR3nt: TGTGCCAGCAGCTTAGAGGTCTTTGGAGGCTACACATTC; CDR3aa: CASSLEVFGGYTF
v_gene: TRBV3-1; d_gene: NA; abundance: many; j_gene: TRBJ1-2; CDR3nt: TGTGCCAGCAGCCAAGGCAGTCACTATGGCTACACCTTC; CDR3aa: CASSQGSHYGYTF
v_gene: TRBV20-1; d_gene: NA; abundance: many; j_gene: TRBJ2-1; CDR3nt: TGCAGTGCAACACCAAAGGGGCTAGTCCGTTTCAATGAGCAGTTCTTC; CDR3aa: CSATPKGLVRFNEQFF
v_gene: TRBV3-1; d_gene: NA; abundance: once; j_gene: TRBJ2-7; CDR3nt: TGTGCCAGCAGCCAAGTAAGCTCCGAGCAGTACTTC; CDR3aa: CASSQVSSEQYF
v_gene: TRBV5-1; d_gene: NA; abundance: many; j_gene: TRBJ1-1; CDR3nt: TGCGCCAGCAGCCCACCCGGGAGGAACACTGAAGCTTTCTTT; CDR3aa: CASSPPGRNTEAFF
v_gene: TRBV5-1; d_gene: TRBD1; abundance: many; j_gene: TRBJ2-1; CDR3nt: TGCGCCAGCAGCTTTTGGACAGGGGGGAATGAGCAGTTCTTC; CDR3aa: CASSFWTGGNEQFF
v_gene: TRBV7-8; d_gene: TRBD2; abundance: medium-sized; j_gene: TRBJ2-7; CDR3nt: TGTGCCAGCAGCCTAGGAAGCGGGAGACACTACGAGCAGTACTTC; CDR3aa: CASSLGSGRHYEQYF
v_gene: TRBV5-6; d_gene: NA; abundance: medium-sized; j_gene: TRBJ2-3; CDR3nt: TGTGCCAGCAGCTTACGTCCGGGACGCGACACAGATACGCAGTATTTT; CDR3aa: CASSLRPGRDTDTQYF
v_gene: TRBV18; d_gene: NA; abundance: NA; j_gene: TRBJ2-3; CDR3nt: TGTGCCAGCTCACCTTCAGGGTCCCGACGTCGAATAGATACGCATTATTTT; CDR3aa: CASSPSGSRRRIDTHYF
v_gene: TRBV10-3; d_gene: NA; abundance: many; j_gene: TRBJ2-7; CDR3nt: TGTGCCATCAGTGAGGGGCACGAGCAGTACTTC; CDR3aa: CAISEGHEQYF